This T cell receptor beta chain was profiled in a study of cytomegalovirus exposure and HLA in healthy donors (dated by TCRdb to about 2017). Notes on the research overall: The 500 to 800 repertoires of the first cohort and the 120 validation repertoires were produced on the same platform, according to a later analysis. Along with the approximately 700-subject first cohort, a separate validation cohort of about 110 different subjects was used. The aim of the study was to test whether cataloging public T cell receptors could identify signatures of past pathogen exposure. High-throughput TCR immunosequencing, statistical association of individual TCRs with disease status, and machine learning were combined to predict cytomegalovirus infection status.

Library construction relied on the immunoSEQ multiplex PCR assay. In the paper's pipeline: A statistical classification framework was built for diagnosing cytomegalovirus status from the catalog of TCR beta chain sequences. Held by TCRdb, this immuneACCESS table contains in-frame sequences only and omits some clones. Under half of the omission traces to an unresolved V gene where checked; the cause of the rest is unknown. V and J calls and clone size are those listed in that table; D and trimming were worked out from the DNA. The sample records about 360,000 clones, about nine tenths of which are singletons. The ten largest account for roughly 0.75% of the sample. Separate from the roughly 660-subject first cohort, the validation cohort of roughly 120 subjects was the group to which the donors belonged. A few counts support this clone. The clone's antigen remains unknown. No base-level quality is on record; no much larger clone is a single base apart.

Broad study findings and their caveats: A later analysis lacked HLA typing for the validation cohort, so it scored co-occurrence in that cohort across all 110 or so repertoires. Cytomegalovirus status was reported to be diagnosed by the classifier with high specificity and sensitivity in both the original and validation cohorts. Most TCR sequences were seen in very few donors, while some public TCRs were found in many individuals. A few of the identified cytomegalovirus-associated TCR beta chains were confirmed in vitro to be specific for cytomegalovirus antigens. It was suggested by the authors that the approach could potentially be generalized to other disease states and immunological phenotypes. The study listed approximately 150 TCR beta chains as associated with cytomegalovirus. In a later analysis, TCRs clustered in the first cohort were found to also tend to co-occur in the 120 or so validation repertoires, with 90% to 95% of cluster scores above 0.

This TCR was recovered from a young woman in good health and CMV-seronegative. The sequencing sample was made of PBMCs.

The CDR3 amino acid sequence is: CASRERTGTGELFF. The DNA is as follows: TGTGCCAGCAGGGAAAGGACTGGTACCGGGGAGCTGTTTTTT. The V and J genes are TRBV6-1 and TRBJ2-2; the D region possibly corresponds to TRBD2 (5 bases align). V lost 6 bases and J lost 5 bases; the stretch between them is 13 bases long. The cysteine opens and the phenylalanine closes a CDR3 of 14 amino acids. Just the 42-base CDR3 DNA is kept, in frame starting at base 1. According to the germline V gene, CDR1 reads MNHNS and CDR2 reads SASEGT.